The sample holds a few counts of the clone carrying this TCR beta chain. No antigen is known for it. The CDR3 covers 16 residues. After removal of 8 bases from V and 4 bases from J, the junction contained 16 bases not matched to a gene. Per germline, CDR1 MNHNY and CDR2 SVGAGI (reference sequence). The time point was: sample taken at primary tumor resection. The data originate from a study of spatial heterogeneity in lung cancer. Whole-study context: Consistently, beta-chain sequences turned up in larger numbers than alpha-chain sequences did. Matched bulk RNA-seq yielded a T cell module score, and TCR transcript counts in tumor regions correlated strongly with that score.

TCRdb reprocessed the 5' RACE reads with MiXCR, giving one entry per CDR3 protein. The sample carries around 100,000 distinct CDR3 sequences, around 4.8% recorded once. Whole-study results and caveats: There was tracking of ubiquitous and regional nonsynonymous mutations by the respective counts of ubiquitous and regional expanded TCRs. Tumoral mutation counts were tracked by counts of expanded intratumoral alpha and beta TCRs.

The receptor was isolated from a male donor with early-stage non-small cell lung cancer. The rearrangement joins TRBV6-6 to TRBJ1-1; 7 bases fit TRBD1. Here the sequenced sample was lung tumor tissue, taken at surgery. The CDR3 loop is CASPPTTGHGSTEAFF. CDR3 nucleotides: TGTGCCAGCCCTCCCACGACAGGGCATGGGAGCACTGAAGCTTTCTTT.